These 14 T cell receptor beta chains share one sample of origin, sequenced in a study of tumor-infiltrating lymphocytes in primary liver carcinoma. Germline DNA was also extracted, with blood RNA taken from unsorted whole blood. Making TCR beta cDNA involved roughly 500 ng total RNA and a constant-region primer. The TCR beta library was amplified through three nested multiplex PCR rounds in a modified ARM-PCR procedure. The two initial PCR rounds, about 9 cycles each, used TRBV1-TRBV30 forward and C-beta reverse primers. TCRdb recomputed calls from the multiplex PCR reads with MiXCR, one row per CDR3 protein. Among about 310,000 distinct CDR3 sequences listed, more than 55% were seen once. The sequenced material came from peripheral blood. These receptor sequences come from a woman aged 25 to 39 with primary liver carcinoma and hepatitis B virus infection.

Many counts were recorded for this clonotype. The rearrangement joins TRBV6-8 to TRBJ2-7, with 8 bases aligning to TRBD1. V shed 8 bases and J 4 bases; nucleotides not matched to a gene: 7. The CDR3 extends over 13 amino acids. Germline lookup yields CDR1 MNHGY and CDR2 SAAAGT. CDR3 in DNA: TGTGCCAGCCAGAGGACAGGGCAGTACGAGCAGTACTTC. Translation gives CASQRTGQYEQYF.

This clonotype was seen at least ten times. The chain links TRBV12-3 or TRBV12-4 to TRBJ1-5; TRBD1 is a possible D gene (5 bases). This CDR3 has 16 residues. The V end was cut by 3 bases, the J end by 1 base, with 13 bases between. The DNA for the CDR3 is TGTGCCAGCAGTTTGTACCAGTGGGGGAGCAATCAGCCCCAGCATTTT. It translates to CASSLYQWGSNQPQHF.

The chain carries TRBV5-1 and TRBJ2-1; 10 nucleotides match TRBD2. V shed 0 bases and J 7 bases; nucleotides not matched to a gene: 7. CDR1 and CDR2 (germline): SGHRS, YFSETQ. There are 16 residues in the CDR3. The CDR3 nucleotides are TGCGCCAGCAGCTTGGGGGGAACTAGCGGGAAAAATGAGCAGTTCTTC. Translated: CASSLGGTSGKNEQFF. The complete variable domain, with remaining parts taken from reference TRBV5-1 and TRBJ2-1, reads KAGVTQTPRYLIKTRGQQVTLSCSPISGHRSVSWYQQTPGQGLQFLFEYFSETQRNKGNFPGRFSGRQFSNSRSEMNVSTLELGDSALYLCASSLGGTSGKNEQFFGPGTRLTVL.

Notes on this clonotype: This may be a read error, as it is one base from a much larger clone. V is TRBV12-3 or TRBV12-4 and J is TRBJ2-4, with D perhaps assigned TRBD1 or TRBD2 (5 bases each). The CDR3 has 15 amino acids. V was cut by 4 bases and J by 6 bases, with 16 bases left in between. CDR3 nucleotides: TGTGCCAGCAGTTACCGGGACGTGCTCGCAAACATTCAGTACTTC. Translated, it gives CASSYRDVLANIQYF.

With regard to this clonotype: A read error may be the cause here, since a much bigger clone is one base away. This rearrangement joins TRBV12-3 or TRBV12-4 to TRBJ2-5; D is unresolved. This CDR3 contains 11 residues. DNA of the CDR3: TGTGCCAGCAGTTCCCCTGGAGCCCACTACTTC. It encodes CASSSPGAHYF.

This clonotype appeared many times. The rearrangement uses TRBV29-1 and TRBJ2-1; 10 bases agree with TRBD1. This CDR3 has 14 residues. Germline CDR1 reads SQVTM; CDR2 reads ANQGSEA. The V and J ends lost 6 bases and 8 bases, in that order; junction bases with no gene match: 10. CDR3 region: CSVRGQGNWDEQFF. The DNA for the CDR3 is TGCAGCGTGAGGGGACAGGGGAATTGGGATGAGCAGTTCTTC.

Of note for this clonotype: A single base separates this from a much larger clone, so it may be a read error. V and J are TRBV4-1 and TRBJ2-3; the D call may be TRBD1 or TRBD2 (5 bases each). CDR3 length: 14 residues. Germline V gives CDR1 MGHRA, CDR2 YSYEKL. CDR3: CASSRWESTGTQYF. The CDR3 DNA sequence: TGCGCCAGCAGCCGGTGGGAGAGCACAGGTACGCAGTATTTT.

Only a few counts were recorded for this clonotype. The chain is built from TRBV6-5 and TRBJ1-4, with D unclear. The V gene's germline CDR1 is MNHEY and CDR2 SVGAGI. The CDR3 totals 13 residues. Between the trimmed V and J ends, which lost 7 bases and 3 bases, there was a span of 9 bases. CDR3 amino acids: CASKGSSNEKLFF. The CDR3 bases are TGTGCCAGCAAAGGCAGTTCTAATGAAAAACTGTTTTTT.

The chain couples TRBV28 to TRBJ2-7; tentative D call: TRBD2 (5 bases). Germline V lookup: CDR1 MDHEN, CDR2 SYDVKM. CDR3 size: 16 residues. The CDR3 DNA sequence: TGTTCTAGCAGTTTATGGAAAAGCGCCATATTCTACGAGCAGTACTTC. Encoded protein: CSSSLWKSAIFYEQYF.

This chain connects TRBV7-9 to TRBJ2-1; D gene ambiguous. The germline V and J ends were trimmed by 3 bases and 4 bases, with 10 bases remaining between them. Germline CDR1 SEHNR, CDR2 FQNEAQ (reference sequence). The CDR3 runs to 14 residues. The CDR3 spells CASSFCTTYNEQFF. The CDR3 DNA reads TGTGCCAGCAGCTTCTGCACCACTTACAATGAGCAGTTCTTC.

The chain uses TRBV28 and TRBJ1-2; 7 nucleotides align to TRBD1. CDR1 is MDHEN, CDR2 SYDVKM, per germline. V lost 7 bases and J lost 1; bases outside the gene matches: 6. The length of the CDR3 is 14 residues. CDR3 in DNA: TGTGCCAGCACCAACAGGGGCGGTAACTATGGCTACACCTTC. It is translated as CASTNRGGNYGYTF.

The table lists this clonotype with many counts. The chain combines TRBV12-3 or TRBV12-4 with TRBJ2-1, with TRBD1 matching 7 bases. This CDR3 contains 15 residues. V shed 2 bases, J shed 4 bases, and the junction held 5 bases outside the gene matches. The CDR3 sequence: CASSLTRDSYNEQFF. The CDR3 nucleotides read TGTGCCAGCAGTTTAACCCGGGACAGTTACAATGAGCAGTTCTTC.

This clonotype was counted once. V usage is TRBV29-1 and J usage is TRBJ2-7, with D possibly called TRBD1 or TRBD2 (5 bases each). This CDR3 has 16 residues. Germline V CDR1 and CDR2: SQVTM, ANQGSEA. V was cut by 7 bases and J by 2 bases, with 24 bases left in between. CDR3 in amino acids: CSARGIRDGRAYEQYF. Written as DNA, the CDR3 is TGCAGCGCTAGAGGGATCCGGGACGGACGGGCCTACGAGCAGTACTTC.

Regarding this clonotype: The junction shows a germline mismatch at one end, possibly a read error. The chain carries TRBV11-3 and TRBJ2-2; 10 nucleotides agree with TRBD2. This CDR3 has 16 amino acids. Per the germline V gene, CDR1 is SGHNT and CDR2 is YENEEA. DNA of the CDR3: TGTGCAAGCAGCCTCACTAGCGGGGTTAACACCGGGGAGCTGTTTTTT. Protein sequence: CASSLTSGVNTGELFF.